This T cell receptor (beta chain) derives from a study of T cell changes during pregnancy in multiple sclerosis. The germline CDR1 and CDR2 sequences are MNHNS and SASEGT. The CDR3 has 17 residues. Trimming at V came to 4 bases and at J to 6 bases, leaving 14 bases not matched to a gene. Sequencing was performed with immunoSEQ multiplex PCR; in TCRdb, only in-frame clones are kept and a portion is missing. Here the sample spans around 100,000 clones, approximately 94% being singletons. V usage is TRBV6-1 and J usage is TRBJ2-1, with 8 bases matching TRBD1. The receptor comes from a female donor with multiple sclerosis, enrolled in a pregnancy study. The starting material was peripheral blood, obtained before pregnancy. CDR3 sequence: CASSVKPGQAVSNEQFF. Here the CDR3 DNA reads TGTGCCAGCAGTGTCAAACCGGGACAGGCCGTTTCCAATGAGCAGTTCTTC.